These 26 T cell receptor beta chains share one sample of origin, sequenced in a study of cytomegalovirus exposure and HLA in healthy donors. Primers: 60 Vbeta forward and 13 Jbeta reverse. Only in-frame clones appear in the TCRdb table, and some are missing; sequencing was by immunoSEQ multiplex PCR. The sample contains some 120,000 clones, around 64% of which appear only once. Material for sequencing was PBMCs. The receptors come from a woman in her 30s in good health and CMV-seronegative.

The V call is TRBV7-2, the J call TRBJ2-1; perhaps TRBD2 as D (5 bases). The CDR3 has 18 amino acids. CDR1 SGHTA and CDR2 FQGNSA come from the germline V gene. Trimming took off 7 bases at V and 2 bases at J, with 24 bases between the two ends. CDR3 nucleotide sequence: TGTGCCAGCACCCCTCGGACTGGAGAGGGAGTTACCTACAATGAGCAGTTCTTC. Translation: CASTPRTGEGVTYNEQFF.

This clone was picked up a small number of times. V gene TRBV28 combines with J gene TRBJ2-6; D is unclear. Germline V lookup: CDR1 MDHEN, CDR2 SYDVKM. Trimming took off 6 bases at V and 0 bases at J, with 9 bases between the two ends. This CDR3 contains 15 residues. CDR3: CASSKHTSGANVLTF. Written as DNA, the CDR3 is TGTGCCAGCAGCAAACACACCTCTGGGGCCAACGTCCTGACTTTC.

J is TRBJ2-7 and V is TRBV2; D perhaps matches TRBD1 (6 bases). The germline V and J ends were trimmed by 9 bases and 2 bases, with 14 bases remaining between them. Germline V CDR1 and CDR2: SNHLY, FYNNEI. The CDR3 is made up of 13 amino acids. CDR3 residues: CASRDIEPYEQYF. CDR3 DNA sequence: TGTGCCAGTAGGGACATTGAGCCCTACGAGCAGTACTTC. The variable domain in full, with the rest retrieved from reference TRBV2 and TRBJ2-7, is EPEVTQTPSHQVTQMGQEVILRCVPISNHLYFYWYRQILGQKVEFLVSFYNNEISEKSEIFDDQFSVERPDGSNFTLKIRSTKLEDSAMYFCASRDIEPYEQYFGPGTRLTVT.

In its sample, this clone was seen once. This chain links TRBV7-2 with TRBJ1-2; TRBD1 aligns across 8 bases. This CDR3 spans 17 amino acids. The trim removed 4 bases at V and 4 bases at J, leaving 14 bases unmatched. The V gene's germline CDR1 is SGHTA and CDR2 FQGNSA. The CDR3 spells CASSSGLQGAASYGYTF. CDR3 bases: TGTGCCAGCAGCTCGGGACTCCAGGGGGCGGCTAGCTATGGCTACACCTTC.

This chain joins TRBV15 and TRBJ2-1; 10 bases are a match to TRBD2. Germline assignment: CDR1 LNHNV and CDR2 YYDKDF (reference sequence). This CDR3 region has 19 residues. V lost 1 base and J lost 3; bases outside the gene matches: 12. CDR3 bases: TGTGCCACCAGCAGAGCCCTAGCGGGAGCCGCCGCAGTCTACAATGAGCAGTTCTTC. This translates into CATSRALAGAAAVYNEQFF.

This chain joins TRBV19 and TRBJ2-6, with D tentatively TRBD1 (6 bases). This CDR3 is built from 18 residues. Trimming took 4 bases from V and 0 from J, leaving 16 bases between them. The germline CDR1 and CDR2 sequences are LNHDA and SQIVND (reference sequence). CDR3 in amino acids: CASSTTWGQASGANVLTF. The CDR3 nucleotides are TGTGCCAGTAGTACAACCTGGGGGCAAGCCTCTGGGGCCAACGTCCTGACTTTC.

The rearrangement joins TRBV7-8 to TRBJ2-5; 7 bases fit TRBD2. The CDR3 extends over 14 amino acids. CDR1 and CDR2 from the germline V gene are SGHVS and FQNEAQ. Trimming took 2 bases from V and 5 from J; bases not matched to a gene: 5. As DNA, the CDR3 is TGTGCCAGCAGCTTATTCGGACTAGTCGAGACCCAGTACTTC. Protein sequence: CASSLFGLVETQYF.

The J gene is TRBJ2-1, the V gene TRBV28; TRBD2 might be the D (5 bases). V lost 6 bases and J 0 bases, leaving 12 bases between the germline ends. The CDR3 has 15 amino acids. The germline V gene has CDR1 MDHEN and CDR2 SYDVKM. As DNA, the CDR3 is TGTGCCAGCAGGCCCGGAGGAAGCTCCTACAATGAGCAGTTCTTC. This codes for CASRPGGSSYNEQFF.

The CDR3 DNA sequence: TGTGCCAGCAGTTCGGGACTAGCGGGAGGTGTCGGGGAGACCCAGTACTTC. Translation gives CASSSGLAGGVGETQYF. V and J are TRBV7-2 and TRBJ2-5, with TRBD2 matching 15 bases. This CDR3 comprises 17 residues. In germline, CDR1 is SGHTA, CDR2 FQGNSA. V lost 6 bases, J lost 5 bases, and 10 bases stayed unmatched.

The chain joins TRBV5-1 to TRBJ2-7, with 10 bases lining up with TRBD1. The CDR3 has 12 residues. CDR1 and CDR2 from the germline V gene are SGHRS and YFSETQ. The junction had 1 base not matched to a gene; V was cut back by 4 bases and J by 6 bases. CDR3 coding DNA: TGCGCCAGCAGCCGGGACAGGGGCGAGCAGTACTTC. Residues: CASSRDRGEQYF.

This clone was recorded a few times. V usage is TRBV16 and J usage is TRBJ1-1; a weak D match, TRBD1 (5 bases). CDR1 is KGHSY, CDR2 FQNENV, per germline. The CDR3 totals 13 residues. V gave up 3 bases and J gave up 1 base, with 6 bases separating them. DNA of the CDR3: TGTGCCAGCAGCCATAGGGGGAACACTGAAGCTTTCTTT. Amino acid sequence: CASSHRGNTEAFF.

The chain carries TRBV6-1 and TRBJ2-3; the match to TRBD2 covers 14 bases. Germline assignment: CDR1 MNHNS and CDR2 SASEGT. The trim removed 4 bases at V and 5 bases at J, leaving 5 bases unmatched. CDR3 length equals 16 residues. Here the CDR3 reads CASSGLAGGPVDTQYF. In DNA form, the CDR3 reads TGTGCCAGCAGTGGACTAGCGGGAGGGCCCGTAGATACGCAGTATTTT.

This sequence joins TRBV19 and TRBJ2-5; TRBD1 matches 8 bases. V dropped 5 bases and J dropped 11; count of bases not matched to a gene: 16. This CDR3 has 15 amino acids. Germline CDR1 LNHDA, CDR2 SQIVND (reference sequence). This chain's CDR3 is CASSVSGTGLMEQYF. CDR3 nucleotides: TGTGCCAGTAGTGTCTCCGGGACAGGATTAATGGAGCAGTACTTC.

This chain links TRBV7-6 with TRBJ2-7; possibly TRBD2 for D (6 bases). This CDR3 has 13 amino acids. CDR1 and CDR2 (germline): SGHVS, FNYEAQ. V was trimmed by 0 bases and J by 9 bases, leaving 12 bases between them. CDR3 bases: TGTGCCAGCAGCTTAGCGGGAGGCGGGGTGCAGTACTTC. It yields the protein CASSLAGGGVQYF.

The chain recombines TRBV15 with TRBJ2-1, with D perhaps TRBD1 (7 bases). The ends were cut back, 4 bases at V and 0 bases at J, with 13 bases in the middle. This CDR3 contains 16 residues. The V gene's germline CDR1 is LNHNV and CDR2 YYDKDF (reference sequence). Written as DNA, the CDR3 is TGTGCCACCAGCACCCCCCAGGGGGGCTCCTACAATGAGCAGTTCTTC. Protein sequence: CATSTPQGGSYNEQFF.

This clone was detected a few times. This chain joins TRBV21-1 and TRBJ2-5; TRBD1 reflects the table's D call only, with no check against the DNA. TRBV21-1 is a pseudogene segment. CDR3 length: 14 residues. CDR3 in amino acids: CASSGGTAQETQYF. The CDR3 DNA reads TGTGCCAGCAGCGGCGGGACAGCCCAAGAGACCCAGTACTTC.

The chain employs TRBV15 and TRBJ2-5, with D possibly matching TRBD2 (5 bases). The J call may not be correct, given that the DNA end is closer to TRBJ2-7. Looked up from germline, CDR1 is LNHNV and CDR2 is YYDKDF (reference sequence). CDR3 length: 14 residues. The CDR3 is CATSTQLVGDEQYF. The CDR3 bases are TGTGCCACCAGCACCCAATTGGTGGGAGACGAGCAGTACTTC.

The chain has TRBV20-1 and TRBJ1-2; D might be TRBD1 (6 bases). The CDR3 totals 11 residues. The V end lost 1 base, the J end lost 8 bases, and 8 bases lay between the germline ends. Germline V gene sequence: CDR1 DFQATT, CDR2 SNEGSKA (reference sequence). The CDR3 region has the DNA TGCAGTGCTAGAGCAGGGGAGGGCTACACCTTC. Amino acid sequence: CSARAGEGYTF.

The chain uses TRBV15 and TRBJ2-3; maybe TRBD2 (7 bases). Germline V lookup: CDR1 LNHNV, CDR2 YYDKDF (reference sequence). V was trimmed by 4 bases and J by 1 base, leaving 12 bases between them. This CDR3 is 15 amino acids long. The CDR3 sequence: CATSKGGAGTDTQYF. The CDR3 nucleotides are TGTGCCACCAGCAAAGGGGGGGCGGGCACAGATACGCAGTATTTT.

This chain connects TRBV27 to TRBJ2-4; weak D call: TRBD1 (6 bases). CDR3 length equals 14 residues. V was clipped by 1 base and J by 7 bases, with 11 bases between them. CDR1 and CDR2 (germline): MNHEY, SMNVEV (reference sequence). The CDR3 DNA is TGTGCCAGCAGTTTATTAGGGGGTAGGAACATTCAGTACTTC. It encodes CASSLLGGRNIQYF.

This chain connects TRBV21-1 to TRBJ2-7; whether TRBD1, the table's D call, matches the DNA was not checked. TRBV21-1 is shown as a pseudogene. This CDR3 comprises 14 residues. CDR3 sequence (DNA): TGTGCCAGCGGAGAGGACAGGCCATCGAGGGAGCAGTACTTC. It yields the protein CASGEDRPSREQYF.

The chain uses TRBV5-1 and TRBJ2-2; D is unclear. CDR3 length: 13 residues. The germline V gene has CDR1 SGHRS and CDR2 YFSETQ. Trimming left V 1 base short and J 9 bases short, with 10 bases between. CDR3: CASSLYGSRELFF. The CDR3 DNA reads as TGCGCCAGCAGCTTGTACGGGTCCAGGGAGCTGTTTTTT.

A note on this clone: The same CDR3 can be traced to other DNA sequences in this sample. This chain joins TRBV7-2 and TRBJ2-5; no definite D call. The length of the CDR3 is 12 residues. From germline, CDR1 is SGHTA and CDR2 FQGNSA. Deletions cut 0 bases from V and 5 bases from J, with 4 bases between. The CDR3: CASSLARETQYF. CDR3 in DNA: TGTGCCAGCAGCTTAGCGAGGGAGACCCAGTACTTC.

The chain combines TRBV13 with TRBJ2-1; 7 bases line up with TRBD2. CDR3 length equals 15 residues. Trimming removed 4 bases from V and 0 bases from J; junction bases left unmatched: 3. CDR1 is PRHDT, CDR2 FYEKMQ, per germline (reference sequence). For the CDR3, the DNA is TGTGCCAGCAGCTCTAGCGGAAGCTCCTACAATGAGCAGTTCTTC. Translation gives CASSSSGSSYNEQFF.

The chain carries TRBV18 and TRBJ1-2; 9 bases match TRBD1. V was pared by 3 bases and J by 3 bases, with 11 bases of the junction left unmatched. This CDR3 has 17 amino acids. Germline V gene data show CDR1 as KGHSH and CDR2 as LQKENI. CDR3 amino acids: CASSPAGTGYRDYGYTF. CDR3 sequence (DNA): TGTGCCAGCTCACCGGCCGGGACAGGGTATCGGGACTATGGCTACACCTTC.

This clone was seen only a few times. The CDR3 DNA follows: TGCGCCAGCAGCCACAGAGGCTCTAGCGGGAGAGAGACCCAGTACTTC. As protein: CASSHRGSSGRETQYF. V and J are TRBV4-3 and TRBJ2-5, with 10 bases matching TRBD2. This CDR3 is 16 amino acids long. CDR1 and CDR2 (germline): LGHNA, YSLEER. V was clipped by 3 bases and J by 4 bases; unmatched bases: 8.